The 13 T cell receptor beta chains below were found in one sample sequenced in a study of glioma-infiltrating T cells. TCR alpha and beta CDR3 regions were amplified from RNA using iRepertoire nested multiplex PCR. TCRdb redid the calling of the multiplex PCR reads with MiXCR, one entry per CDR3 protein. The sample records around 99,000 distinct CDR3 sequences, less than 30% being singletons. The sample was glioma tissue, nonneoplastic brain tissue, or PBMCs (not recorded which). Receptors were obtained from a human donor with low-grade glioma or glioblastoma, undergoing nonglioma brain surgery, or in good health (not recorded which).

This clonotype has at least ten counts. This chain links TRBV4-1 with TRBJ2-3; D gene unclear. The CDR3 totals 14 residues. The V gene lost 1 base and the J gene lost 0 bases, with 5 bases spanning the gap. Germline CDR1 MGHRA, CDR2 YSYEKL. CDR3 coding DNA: TGCGCCAGCAGCCAAGGGATTAGCACAGATACGCAGTATTTT. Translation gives CASSQGISTDTQYF.

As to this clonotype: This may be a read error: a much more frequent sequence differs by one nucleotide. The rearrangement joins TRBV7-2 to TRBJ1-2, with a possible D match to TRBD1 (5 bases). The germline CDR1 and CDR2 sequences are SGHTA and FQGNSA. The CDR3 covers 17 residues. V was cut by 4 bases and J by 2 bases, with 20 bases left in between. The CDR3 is CASSSPQDTGRNYGYTF. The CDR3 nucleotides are TGTGCCAGCAGCTCCCCTCAGGACACCGGGAGAAACTATGGCTACACCTTC.

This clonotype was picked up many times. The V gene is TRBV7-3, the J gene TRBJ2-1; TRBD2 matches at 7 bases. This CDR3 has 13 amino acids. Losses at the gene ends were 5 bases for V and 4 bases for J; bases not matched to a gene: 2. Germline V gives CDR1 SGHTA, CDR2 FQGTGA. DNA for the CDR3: TGTGCCAGCAGCGGGGGGGATTACAATGAGCAGTTCTTC. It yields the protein CASSGGDYNEQFF.

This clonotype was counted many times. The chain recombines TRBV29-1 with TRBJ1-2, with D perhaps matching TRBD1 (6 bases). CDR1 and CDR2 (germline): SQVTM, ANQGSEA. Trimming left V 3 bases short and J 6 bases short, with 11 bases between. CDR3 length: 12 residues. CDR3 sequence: CSVEGQGNGYTF. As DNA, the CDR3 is TGCAGCGTTGAGGGGCAGGGGAATGGCTACACCTTC.

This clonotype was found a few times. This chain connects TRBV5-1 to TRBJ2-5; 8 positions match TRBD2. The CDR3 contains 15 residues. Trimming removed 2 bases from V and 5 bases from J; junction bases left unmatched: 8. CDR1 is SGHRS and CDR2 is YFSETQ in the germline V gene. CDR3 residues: CASSFTGTSGETQYF. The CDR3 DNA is TGCGCCAGCAGCTTTACCGGGACTAGTGGCGAGACCCAGTACTTC.

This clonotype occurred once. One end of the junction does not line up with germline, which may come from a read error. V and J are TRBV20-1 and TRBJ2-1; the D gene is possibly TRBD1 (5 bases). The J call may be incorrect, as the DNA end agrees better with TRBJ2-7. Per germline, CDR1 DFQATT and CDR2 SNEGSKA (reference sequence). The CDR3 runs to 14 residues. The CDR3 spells CSAGDGARGNEQYF. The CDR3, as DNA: TGCAGTGCTGGAGATGGGGCCCGAGGAAATGAGCAGTACTTC.

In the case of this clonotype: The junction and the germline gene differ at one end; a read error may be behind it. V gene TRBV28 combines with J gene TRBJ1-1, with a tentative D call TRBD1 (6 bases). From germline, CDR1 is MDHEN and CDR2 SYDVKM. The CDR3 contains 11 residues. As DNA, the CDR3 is TGTGCCAGCAGTGCGGACAGAATTTCTTCCTTT. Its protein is CASSADRISSF.

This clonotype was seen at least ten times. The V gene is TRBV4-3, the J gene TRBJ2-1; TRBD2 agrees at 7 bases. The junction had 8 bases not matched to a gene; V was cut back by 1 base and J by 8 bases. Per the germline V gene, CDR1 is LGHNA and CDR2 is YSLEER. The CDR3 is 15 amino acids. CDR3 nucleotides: TGCGCCAGCAGCCAAGGGGTCGGACTAGGGTATGAGCAGTTCTTC. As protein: CASSQGVGLGYEQFF.

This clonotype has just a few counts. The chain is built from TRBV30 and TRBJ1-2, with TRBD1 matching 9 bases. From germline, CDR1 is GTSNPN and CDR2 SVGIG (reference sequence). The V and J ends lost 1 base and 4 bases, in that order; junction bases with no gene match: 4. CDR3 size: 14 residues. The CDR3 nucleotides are TGTGCCTGGAGTGGGACAGGGGATGGCTATGGCTACACCTTC. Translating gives CAWSGTGDGYGYTF.

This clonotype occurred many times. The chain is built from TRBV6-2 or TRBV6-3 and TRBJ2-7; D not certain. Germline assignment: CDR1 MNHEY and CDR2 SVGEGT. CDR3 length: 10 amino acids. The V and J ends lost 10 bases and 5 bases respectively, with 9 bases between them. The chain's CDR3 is CATRENEQYF. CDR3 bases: TGTGCCACTAGGGAAAACGAGCAGTACTTC.

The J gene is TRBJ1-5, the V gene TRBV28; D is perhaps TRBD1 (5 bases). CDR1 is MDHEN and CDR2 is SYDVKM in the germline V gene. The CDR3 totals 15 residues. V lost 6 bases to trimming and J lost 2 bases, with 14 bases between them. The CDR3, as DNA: TGTGCCAGCAGCCGGGGGGGGGGACGCAATCAGCCCCAGCATTTT. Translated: CASSRGGGRNQPQHF.

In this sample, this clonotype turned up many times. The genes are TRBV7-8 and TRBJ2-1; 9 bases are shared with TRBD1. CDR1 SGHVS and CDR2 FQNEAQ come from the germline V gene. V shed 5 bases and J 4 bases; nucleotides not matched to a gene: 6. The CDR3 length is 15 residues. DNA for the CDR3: TGTGCCAGCAGCCTGGGACAGGGAAATTACAATGAGCAGTTCTTC. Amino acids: CASSLGQGNYNEQFF. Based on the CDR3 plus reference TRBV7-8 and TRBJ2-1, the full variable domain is GAGVSQSPRYKVAKRGQDVALRCDPISGHVSLFWYQQALGQGPEFLTYFQNEAQLDKSGLPSDRFFAERPEGSVSTLKIQRTQQEDSAVYLCASSLGQGNYNEQFFGPGTRLTVL.

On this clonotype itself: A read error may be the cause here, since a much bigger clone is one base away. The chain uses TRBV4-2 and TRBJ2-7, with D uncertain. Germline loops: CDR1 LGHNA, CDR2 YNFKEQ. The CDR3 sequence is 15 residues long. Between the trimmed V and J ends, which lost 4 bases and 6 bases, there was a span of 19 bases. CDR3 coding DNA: TGTGCCAGCAGCCCCGAAGTCAGCGATAACTGCGAGCAGTACTTC. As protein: CASSPEVSDNCEQYF.